A selection of T cell receptor beta chains follows, all from one sample in a study of post-analysis software for immune sequencing data. One entry per CDR3 protein, called by TCRdb with MiXCR from the PCR reads. The table shows 750,000 to 950,000 distinct CDR3 sequences, with about 57% occurring only once. Sample: blood. The receptors stem from a girl aged 10 to 17 with multiple sclerosis. Each CDR3 is given with its conserved first and last residue. Each record gives: V gene, J gene, D gene, clone size, CDR3 protein, CDR3 DNA. D genes are given only for firm matches. Clone size is given for some rows only: seen once, a few or many times, or a class if the clone is expanded.

V gene: TRBV6-5
J gene: TRBJ2-1
D gene: NA
clone size: few
CDR3 protein: CASSQQGPDYNEQFF
CDR3 DNA: TGTGCCAGCAGTCAACAGGGACCGGACTACAATGAGCAGTTCTTC

V gene: TRBV10-3
J gene: TRBJ2-1
D gene: NA
clone size: few
CDR3 protein: CAISEDRREYNEQFF
CDR3 DNA: TGTGCCATCAGTGAGGACCGGCGGGAATACAATGAGCAGTTCTTC

V gene: TRBV7-2
J gene: TRBJ2-5
D gene: NA
clone size: NA
CDR3 protein: CASSVDQQYF
CDR3 DNA: TGTGCCAGCAGCGTAGATCAGCAGTACTTC

V gene: TRBV20-1
J gene: TRBJ2-3
D gene: NA
clone size: NA
CDR3 protein: CSAARTASTDTQYF
CDR3 DNA: TGCAGTGCCGCCCGGACAGCTAGCACAGATACGCAGTATTTT

V gene: TRBV2
J gene: TRBJ1-2
D gene: NA
clone size: NA
CDR3 protein: CASSDAYGYTF
CDR3 DNA: TGTGCCAGCAGTGACGCCTATGGCTACACCTTC

V gene: TRBV7-2
J gene: TRBJ2-1
D gene: NA
clone size: few
CDR3 protein: CASSFGWGAYNEQFF
CDR3 DNA: TGTGCCAGCAGCTTTGGGTGGGGGGCCTACAATGAGCAGTTCTTC

V gene: TRBV3-1
J gene: TRBJ2-7
D gene: NA
clone size: NA
CDR3 protein: CASSQGGQGGEQYF
CDR3 DNA: TGTGCCAGCAGCCAAGGGGGCCAGGGAGGCGAGCAGTACTTC

V gene: TRBV7-2
J gene: TRBJ2-5
D gene: NA
clone size: NA
CDR3 protein: CASSPQGSGLQETQYF
CDR3 DNA: TGTGCCAGCAGCCCACAGGGTAGCGGACTCCAAGAGACCCAGTACTTC

V gene: TRBV20-1
J gene: TRBJ2-7
D gene: TRBD2
clone size: NA
CDR3 protein: CSVQGLAGKAYEQYF
CDR3 DNA: TGCAGTGTTCAGGGACTAGCGGGAAAGGCTTACGAGCAGTACTTC

V gene: TRBV5-1
J gene: TRBJ2-1
D gene: TRBD1
clone size: NA
CDR3 protein: CASSMGQRSSYNEQFF
CDR3 DNA: TGCGCCAGCAGCATGGGACAGAGGAGCTCCTACAATGAGCAGTTCTTC

V gene: TRBV11-2
J gene: TRBJ2-6
D gene: NA
clone size: NA
CDR3 protein: CASSLFIRGSIDAYSGANVLTF
CDR3 DNA: TGTGCCAGCAGCTTATTTATTCGGGGCAGCATAGACGCCTACTCTGGGGCCAACGTCCTGACTTTC

V gene: TRBV7-2
J gene: TRBJ2-7
D gene: TRBD2
clone size: NA
CDR3 protein: CASSSPGGGTSGSRYEQYF
CDR3 DNA: TGTGCCAGCAGCTCACCCGGTGGGGGGACTAGCGGGTCCCGCTACGAGCAGTACTTC

V gene: TRBV2
J gene: TRBJ2-5
D gene: NA
clone size: NA
CDR3 protein: CASSVNQETQYF
CDR3 DNA: TGTGCCAGCAGTGTCAACCAAGAGACCCAGTACTTC

V gene: TRBV12-3/TRBV12-4
J gene: TRBJ1-2
D gene: TRBD1
clone size: few
CDR3 protein: CASRRTTGQGAFGYTF
CDR3 DNA: TGTGCCAGCAGGCGCACGACCGGACAGGGGGCGTTTGGCTACACCTTC

V gene: TRBV9
J gene: TRBJ2-7
D gene: TRBD2
clone size: NA
CDR3 protein: CASSATSGSTYEQYF
CDR3 DNA: TGTGCCAGCAGCGCGACTAGCGGATCTACCTACGAGCAGTACTTC

V gene: TRBV6-1
J gene: TRBJ2-7
D gene: TRBD1
clone size: NA
CDR3 protein: CASRLDRFSYEQYF
CDR3 DNA: TGTGCCAGCAGACTGGACAGGTTTTCCTACGAGCAGTACTTC

V gene: TRBV5-1
J gene: TRBJ1-2
D gene: NA
clone size: NA
CDR3 protein: CASSLWETSYGYTF
CDR3 DNA: TGCGCCAGCAGCTTGTGGGAAACTTCATATGGCTACACCTTC

V gene: TRBV29-1
J gene: TRBJ1-1
D gene: NA
clone size: few
CDR3 protein: CCDSPRALNTEAFF
CDR3 DNA: TGCTGTGATTCTCCCAGGGCCCTGAACACTGAAGCTTTCTTT

V gene: TRBV10-2
J gene: TRBJ2-4
D gene: NA
clone size: few
CDR3 protein: CASSEEDLAKNIQYF
CDR3 DNA: TGCGCCAGCAGTGAGGAGGATTTGGCCAAAAACATTCAGTACTTC

V gene: TRBV7-3
J gene: TRBJ2-1
D gene: NA
clone size: NA
CDR3 protein: CASSLTLTVYNEQFF
CDR3 DNA: TGTGCCAGCAGCTTAACCTTGACAGTTTACAATGAGCAGTTCTTC

V gene: TRBV30
J gene: TRBJ2-5
D gene: NA
clone size: NA
CDR3 protein: CAWSVGNPEETQYF
CDR3 DNA: TGTGCCTGGAGTGTGGGGAACCCGGAAGAGACCCAGTACTTC

V gene: TRBV6-6
J gene: TRBJ1-2
D gene: TRBD1
clone size: NA
CDR3 protein: CATKQGVVGYGYTF
CDR3 DNA: TGTGCCACCAAACAGGGGGTTGTAGGGTATGGCTACACCTTC

V gene: TRBV29-1
J gene: TRBJ1-2
D gene: NA
clone size: NA
CDR3 protein: CSVEESIGSARGYGYTF
CDR3 DNA: TGCAGCGTTGAAGAATCGATCGGGTCAGCCCGAGGCTATGGCTACACCTTC

V gene: TRBV18
J gene: TRBJ2-5
D gene: NA
clone size: few
CDR3 protein: CASSPRQQETQYF
CDR3 DNA: TGTGCCAGCTCACCGCGCCAGCAAGAGACCCAGTACTTC

V gene: TRBV6-2/TRBV6-3
J gene: TRBJ2-7
D gene: TRBD2
clone size: NA
CDR3 protein: CASSEGLANYEQYF
CDR3 DNA: TGTGCCAGCAGTGAGGGACTAGCGAACTACGAGCAGTACTTC

V gene: TRBV7-9
J gene: TRBJ1-4
D gene: NA
clone size: NA
CDR3 protein: CASSLTWGFGEKLFF
CDR3 DNA: TGTGCCAGCAGCCTCACGTGGGGGTTCGGAGAAAAACTGTTTTTT

V gene: TRBV12-3/TRBV12-4
J gene: TRBJ1-5
D gene: TRBD1
clone size: NA
CDR3 protein: CASSLYGQGRSNQPQHF
CDR3 DNA: TGTGCCAGCAGCCTTTATGGACAGGGGAGAAGCAATCAGCCCCAGCATTTT

V gene: TRBV7-8
J gene: TRBJ2-1
D gene: NA
clone size: NA
CDR3 protein: CASSQTGYNEQFF
CDR3 DNA: TGTGCCAGCAGCCAGACGGGCTACAATGAGCAGTTCTTC

V gene: TRBV12-3/TRBV12-4
J gene: TRBJ2-5
D gene: TRBD1
clone size: NA
CDR3 protein: CASSLWTGEAPETQYF
CDR3 DNA: TGTGCCAGCAGTTTATGGACAGGCGAGGCGCCGGAGACCCAGTACTTC

V gene: TRBV2
J gene: TRBJ1-4
D gene: NA
clone size: NA
CDR3 protein: CASSERTNEKLFF
CDR3 DNA: TGTGCCAGCAGTGAAAGGACTAATGAAAAACTGTTTTTT

V gene: TRBV20-1
J gene: TRBJ2-5
D gene: NA
clone size: NA
CDR3 protein: CSASPKETQYF
CDR3 DNA: TGCAGTGCTAGCCCAAAGGAGACCCAGTACTTC

V gene: TRBV5-1
J gene: TRBJ2-7
D gene: NA
clone size: NA
CDR3 protein: CASSLPLENGYEQYF
CDR3 DNA: TGCGCCAGCAGTCTACCCTTAGAGAATGGCTACGAGCAGTACTTC

V gene: TRBV7-9
J gene: TRBJ2-7
D gene: TRBD1
clone size: NA
CDR3 protein: CASSDRDYEQYF
CDR3 DNA: TGTGCCAGCAGTGACAGGGACTACGAGCAGTACTTC

V gene: TRBV11-2
J gene: TRBJ2-3
D gene: NA
clone size: few
CDR3 protein: CASSLVSRGLDTQYF
CDR3 DNA: TGTGCCAGCAGCTTAGTATCACGGGGGTTAGATACGCAGTATTTT

V gene: TRBV14
J gene: TRBJ2-7
D gene: NA
clone size: NA
CDR3 protein: CASSQDRYPRSREQYF
CDR3 DNA: TGTGCCAGCAGCCAAGATCGGTATCCAAGGTCCCGCGAGCAGTACTTC

V gene: TRBV29-1
J gene: TRBJ2-1
D gene: TRBD2
clone size: NA
CDR3 protein: CSVRTSGRAGEQFF
CDR3 DNA: TGCAGCGTTAGGACTAGCGGGAGGGCCGGTGAGCAGTTCTTC

V gene: TRBV3-1
J gene: TRBJ2-6
D gene: NA
clone size: once
CDR3 protein: CASSQYFKGANVLTF
CDR3 DNA: TGTGCCAGCAGCCAGTACTTTAAGGGGGCCAACGTCCTGACTTTC

V gene: TRBV20-1
J gene: TRBJ2-1
D gene: TRBD2
clone size: NA
CDR3 protein: CSARQRSGRSYNEQFF
CDR3 DNA: TGCAGTGCTAGGCAAAGGTCCGGGAGGTCCTACAATGAGCAGTTCTTC

V gene: TRBV5-6
J gene: TRBJ2-1
D gene: NA
clone size: NA
CDR3 protein: CASSREAIKFF
CDR3 DNA: TGTGCCAGCAGCCGTGAGGCCATAAAGTTCTTC

V gene: TRBV7-6
J gene: TRBJ2-7
D gene: NA
clone size: few
CDR3 protein: CASASEGGPTSSYEQYF
CDR3 DNA: TGTGCCAGCGCAAGCGAGGGAGGCCCGACGAGCTCCTACGAGCAGTACTTC

V gene: TRBV7-2
J gene: TRBJ2-5
D gene: NA
clone size: NA
CDR3 protein: CASSSGLPVQETQYF
CDR3 DNA: TGTGCCAGCAGCTCTGGACTACCAGTTCAAGAGACCCAGTACTTC